These 25 T cell receptor beta chains originate from one sample sequenced in a study of shared clonotypes between healthy human individuals. Sequencing used immunoSEQ multiplex PCR; TCRdb keeps in-frame clones, though not all of them. This table holds about 1 million clones, around 76% found once. Sequencing used memory CD4+ T cells sorted from blood. Described subset: CD45RA-negative fraction. The source is a man between 18 and 35 years old in good health.

The chain carries TRBV12-5 and TRBJ2-2; 8 nucleotides line up with TRBD1. This CDR3 has 18 amino acids. J lost 1 base, V lost 0 bases, and 7 bases had no gene match. Germline-derived CDR1 and CDR2 are LGHNT and FRNRAP. CDR3 sequence reads: CASGLVLGQGGNTGELFF. The CDR3 DNA reads as TGTGCTAGTGGTTTGGTCCTCGGACAGGGCGGGAACACCGGGGAGCTGTTTTTT.

The chain joins TRBV7-9 to TRBJ2-7; D is unclear. The V end lost 5 bases, the J end lost 0 bases, and 17 bases lay between the germline ends. Germline CDR1 is SEHNR and CDR2 is FQNEAQ (reference sequence). The CDR3 has 16 residues. CDR3 protein: CASSPRGQNSSYEQYF. CDR3 in DNA: TGTGCCAGCAGCCCCCGTGGGCAAAACTCCTCCTACGAGCAGTACTTC.

The CDR3 loop is CASMRYRYEQYF. The CDR3 DNA reads TGTGCCAGCATGAGGTACCGCTACGAGCAGTACTTC. V gene TRBV6-1 combines with J gene TRBJ2-7; D is undetermined. Germline V gene sequence: CDR1 MNHNS, CDR2 SASEGT. The CDR3 covers 12 residues. V lost 7 bases, J lost 3 bases, and 10 bases lay in between.

The chain is built from TRBV6-1 and TRBJ2-6; D unresolved. This CDR3 is 13 amino acids long. Per germline, CDR1 MNHNS and CDR2 SASEGT. Trimming took 9 bases from V and 1 from J, leaving 7 bases between them. The CDR3: CASLRSGANVLTF. CDR3 nucleotide sequence: TGTGCCAGTTTAAGGTCTGGGGCCAACGTCCTGACTTTC.

The chain combines TRBV18 with TRBJ2-5, with D unresolved. Germline CDR1 is KGHSH and CDR2 is LQKENI. V was trimmed by 2 bases and J by 2 bases, leaving 12 bases between them. The CDR3 consists of 15 residues. The DNA for the CDR3 is TGTGCCAGCTCACCATGGGTGATCTCGCAAGAGACCCAGTACTTC. Encoded protein: CASSPWVISQETQYF.

About this clone: The sample holds other DNA sequences that translate to the same CDR3. The gene calls are TRBV30 and TRBJ1-3; D gene ambiguous. This CDR3 has 12 residues. Germline assignment: CDR1 GTSNPN and CDR2 SVGIG (reference sequence). V was clipped by 2 bases and J by 0 bases, with 2 bases between them. The CDR3 region is CAWSTSGNTIYF. For the CDR3, the DNA is TGTGCCTGGAGTACCTCTGGAAACACCATATATTTT.

This clone has just one count. The chain links TRBV11-3 to TRBJ2-1; TRBD2 might be the D (6 bases). CDR1 is SGHNT, CDR2 YENEEA, per germline. V was clipped by 1 base and J by 4 bases, with 8 bases between them. The CDR3 is 14 amino acids. CDR3: CASSLGGLYNEQFF. CDR3 nucleotides: TGTGCCAGCAGCTTAGGAGGACTATACAATGAGCAGTTCTTC.

This clone has just a few counts. This chain links TRBV4-3 with TRBJ1-1; no clear D. This CDR3 contains 13 residues. Germline V CDR1 and CDR2: LGHNA, YSLEER. V shed 4 bases and J shed 1 base, with 7 bases lying between them. CDR3 amino acids: CASSRQGNTEAFF. The CDR3 bases are TGCGCCAGCAGCCGCCAAGGGAACACTGAAGCTTTCTTT.

This chain links TRBV28 with TRBJ2-7; no definite D call. The CDR3 covers 13 residues. Between the trimmed V and J ends, which lost 9 bases and 2 bases, there was a span of 14 bases. CDR1 is MDHEN, CDR2 SYDVKM, per germline. This CDR3 is CASSRSIPYEQYF. The CDR3 nucleotides read TGTGCCAGTTCGAGGTCGATCCCCTACGAGCAGTACTTC.

V is TRBV19 and J is TRBJ2-2, with 7 bases fitting TRBD1. The CDR3 runs 15 residues. Germline CDR1 LNHDA, CDR2 SQIVND (reference sequence). V lost 8 bases, J lost 4 bases, and 10 bases stayed unmatched. CDR3: CASLGGQWGTGELFF. The DNA for the CDR3 is TGTGCCAGTTTAGGGGGCCAGTGGGGCACCGGGGAGCTGTTTTTT.

The chain combines TRBV5-6 with TRBJ1-2; 7 bases line up with TRBD1. Germline-derived CDR1 and CDR2 are SGHDT and YYEEEE. Losses at the gene ends were 2 bases for V and 8 bases for J; bases not matched to a gene: 12. The CDR3 has 15 amino acids. The chain's CDR3 is CASSFGQAPVLGYTF. CDR3 nucleotides: TGTGCCAGCAGCTTTGGACAGGCCCCTGTTTTAGGCTACACCTTC.

This clone has a single count. The chain is built from TRBV15 and TRBJ1-5; possibly TRBD1 for D (5 bases). V lost 0 bases, J lost 9 bases, and 15 bases lay in between. The CDR3 is made up of 15 amino acids. Germline V lookup: CDR1 LNHNV, CDR2 YYDKDF (reference sequence). CDR3 residues: CATSRDLGGTPPQHF. DNA for the CDR3: TGTGCCACCAGCAGAGATTTGGGAGGGACCCCGCCCCAGCATTTT.

The chain recombines TRBV19 with TRBJ2-3, with 9 positions matching TRBD1. CDR3 length equals 15 residues. V gave up 6 bases and J gave up 4 bases; unmatched junction bases: 8. Germline assignment: CDR1 LNHDA and CDR2 SQIVND (reference sequence). The DNA for the CDR3 is TGTGCCAGTAGAGTACAGGGGGCTGTGGCAGATACGCAGTATTTT. It translates to CASRVQGAVADTQYF.

The V and J genes are TRBV5-4 and TRBJ2-3; 13 bases match TRBD2. V gave up 0 bases and J gave up 2 bases; unmatched junction bases: 6. This CDR3 comprises 18 residues. CDR1 and CDR2 (germline): SGHNT, YYREEE (reference sequence). CDR3: CASSLGATSGRATDTQYF. The CDR3 DNA reads TGTGCCAGCAGCTTGGGAGCCACTAGCGGGAGGGCCACAGATACGCAGTATTTT.

The rearrangement uses TRBV5-1 and TRBJ2-7; 11 nucleotides align to TRBD1. The CDR3 has 15 amino acids. The V gene end was trimmed by 3 bases and the J gene end by 6 bases; junction bases not matched to a gene: 8. Germline-derived CDR1 and CDR2 are SGHRS and YFSETQ. This CDR3 is CASSWTGQGAGEQYF. In DNA form, the CDR3 reads TGCGCCAGCAGCTGGACCGGACAGGGGGCGGGCGAGCAGTACTTC.

The chain combines TRBV5-1 with TRBJ1-1; possible D gene TRBD1, 5 bases. Germline CDR1 SGHRS, CDR2 YFSETQ. V was shortened by 5 bases and J by 4 bases, with 9 bases between the two germline ends. The length of the CDR3 is 12 residues. CDR3 bases: TGCGCCAGCAGAAGGGGTGGCACTGAAGCTTTCTTT. Protein: CASRRGGTEAFF.

This clone has just one count. The chain links TRBV7-8 to TRBJ2-2, with D hard to call. The V end was cut by 1 base, the J end by 2 bases, with 17 bases between. Germline CDR1 is SGHVS and CDR2 is FQNEAQ. The CDR3 spans 18 residues. CDR3 sequence reads: CASSLDGNSLVNTGELFF. The CDR3 nucleotides are TGTGCCAGCAGCTTAGATGGCAATTCGCTCGTCAACACCGGGGAGCTGTTTTTT. Variable domain in full (rest from reference TRBV7-8 and TRBJ2-2): GAGVSQSPRYKVAKRGQDVALRCDPISGHVSLFWYQQALGQGPEFLTYFQNEAQLDKSGLPSDRFFAERPEGSVSTLKIQRTQQEDSAVYLCASSLDGNSLVNTGELFFGEGSRLTVL.

The chain carries TRBV10-1 and TRBJ2-1, with 11 bases matching TRBD2. J lost 5 bases, V lost 4 bases, and 4 bases had no gene match. This CDR3 contains 15 residues. Germline loops: CDR1 WNHNN, CDR2 SYGVQD (reference sequence). The CDR3 sequence: CASSGATSGDNEQFF. CDR3 sequence (DNA): TGCGCCAGCAGTGGCGCGACTAGCGGGGACAATGAGCAGTTCTTC.

As regards this clone: Other nucleotide sequences in the sample specify the same CDR3. The chain joins TRBV5-1 to TRBJ2-1; D not resolved. Between the trimmed V and J ends, which lost 0 bases and 0 bases, there was a span of 7 bases. The CDR3 is 15 residues long. Germline loops: CDR1 SGHRS, CDR2 YFSETQ. CDR3 loop: CASSLAGDSYNEQFF. CDR3 DNA: TGCGCCAGCAGCTTGGCCGGTGACTCCTACAATGAGCAGTTCTTC.

CDR3: CASSTPQRGEAFF. For the CDR3, the DNA is TGTGCCAGCAGTACACCTCAAAGGGGGGAAGCTTTCTTT. The chain uses TRBV6-5 and TRBJ1-1; D may be TRBD1 (6 bases). Trimming took 5 bases from V and 8 from J, leaving 15 bases between them. Germline CDR1 and CDR2: MNHEY and SVGAGI. The CDR3 sequence is 13 residues long.

The V and J genes are TRBV7-3 and TRBJ1-2, with D unclear. The CDR3 extends over 13 amino acids. Germline CDR1 reads SGHTA; CDR2 reads FQGTGA. Trimming removed 5 bases from V and 8 bases from J, with 15 bases in between. This CDR3 reads CASSPDGVGGYTF. The CDR3 DNA sequence: TGTGCCAGCAGCCCCGACGGGGTTGGGGGCTACACCTTC. The entire variable domain, with the rest obtained from reference TRBV7-3 and TRBJ1-2, is as follows: GAGVSQTPSNKVTEKGKYVELRCDPISGHTALYWYRQSLGQGPEFLIYFQGTGAADDSGLPNDRFFAVRPEGSVSTLKIQRTERGDSAVYLCASSPDGVGGYTFGSGTRLTVV.

Here the CDR3 reads CASKLSGGGTDTQYF. The CDR3 DNA is TGCGCCAGCAAGCTTAGCGGGGGGGGCACAGATACGCAGTATTTT. The chain employs TRBV4-1 and TRBJ2-3; 11 positions match TRBD2. The CDR3 has 15 residues. V lost 7 bases and J lost 1; bases outside the gene matches: 4. CDR1 and CDR2 (germline): MGHRA, YSYEKL.

The chain links TRBV10-3 to TRBJ2-5; D not certain. This CDR3 region has 15 residues. Deletions cut 0 bases from V and 1 base from J, with 9 bases between. Per germline, CDR1 ENHRY and CDR2 SYGVKD. CDR3 amino acids: CAISESGLIQETQYF. The DNA of the CDR3 is TGTGCCATCAGTGAGTCTGGGCTGATCCAAGAGACCCAGTACTTC.

This sequence joins TRBV6-5 and TRBJ2-7; D gene ambiguous. With 3 bases removed from V and 5 bases from J, the gap between germline ends came to 11 bases. The CDR3 consists of 13 residues. Germline lookup yields CDR1 MNHEY and CDR2 SVGAGI. Here the CDR3 DNA reads TGTGCCAGCAGTTATACCCGGCGTGACGAGCAGTACTTC. Translated: CASSYTRRDEQYF.

The rearrangement uses TRBV28 and TRBJ1-1; D gene unclear. The CDR3 is 17 residues long. Trimming pared 7 bases from V and 10 bases from J, leaving 31 bases between. CDR1 MDHEN and CDR2 SYDVKM come from the germline V gene. The CDR3: CASNDQSRTTTLTGAFF. In DNA form, the CDR3 reads TGTGCCAGCAACGACCAATCCAGAACCACAACACTGACGGGAGCTTTCTTT.